A single sample is the source of the 27 T cell receptor beta chains below, sequenced in a study of glioma-infiltrating T cells after dendritic cell vaccination (dated by TCRdb to the mid-2010s). Receptor libraries were prepared by the immunoSEQ multiplex PCR assay. Held by TCRdb, this immuneACCESS table contains in-frame sequences only and omits some clones. Under half of the omission traces to an unresolved V gene where checked; the cause of the rest is unknown. The table for this sample lists roughly 100,000 clones; 81% of them were counted only once. The top ten clones comprise less than 15% of the sample. The material was blood, obtained before dendritic cell vaccination. The receptors were gathered from a human donor with glioblastoma.

The chain couples TRBV18 to TRBJ1-1; 9 bases line up with TRBD1. Looked up from germline, CDR1 is KGHSH and CDR2 is LQKENI. Trimming removed 2 bases from V and 4 bases from J; junction bases left unmatched: 8. The CDR3 extends over 16 amino acids. CDR3 in DNA: TGTGCCAGCTCACCATCTCGGGGACAGGGCAGCACTGAAGCTTTCTTT. Translated: CASSPSRGQGSTEAFF. The variable domain in full, with the rest retrieved from reference TRBV18 and TRBJ1-1, is NAGVMQNPRHLVRRRGQEARLRCSPMKGHSHVYWYRQLPEEGLKFMVYLQKENIIDESGMPKERFSAEFPKEGPSILRIQQVVRGDSAAYFCASSPSRGQGSTEAFFGQGTRLTVV.

This clone was found once. V and J are TRBV11-3 and TRBJ2-2; 9 bases agree with TRBD2. This CDR3 region has 16 residues. Germline V CDR1 and CDR2: SGHNT, YENEEA. With V trimmed by 3 bases and J by 5 bases, 7 bases remained unmatched. The CDR3: CASSLLRGGLTGELFF. In DNA form, the CDR3 reads TGTGCCAGCAGCTTGCTGCGGGGGGGCCTGACCGGGGAGCTGTTTTTT.

The chain carries TRBV5-6 and TRBJ1-5, with a possible D match to TRBD1 (6 bases). The CDR3 is made up of 14 amino acids. The V end lost 7 bases, the J end lost 0 bases, and 11 bases lay between the germline ends. Germline loops: CDR1 SGHDT, CDR2 YYEEEE. The CDR3: CASQYRDSNQPQHF. CDR3 nucleotide sequence: TGTGCCAGCCAATACAGGGATAGCAATCAGCCCCAGCATTTT.

The chain links TRBV7-9 to TRBJ2-2; perhaps TRBD2 as D (6 bases). The length of the CDR3 is 16 residues. The germline V gene encodes CDR1 SEHNR and CDR2 FQNEAQ (reference sequence). Trimming stripped 4 bases from V and 7 bases from J, with 19 bases between. The CDR3 nucleotides are TGTGCCAGCAGCTCCCGGGAGACCCCTAATCACGGGGAGCTGTTTTTT. Translating gives CASSSRETPNHGELFF.

This sequence joins TRBV29-1 and TRBJ1-5; 7 nucleotides match TRBD1. Unmatched junction bases numbered 8, after V lost 6 bases and J lost 0 bases. Looked up from germline, CDR1 is SQVTM and CDR2 is ANQGSEA. The CDR3 consists of 15 residues. The CDR3 loop reads CSVGLTGDSNQPQHF. Written as DNA, the CDR3 is TGCAGCGTGGGCCTAACAGGGGATAGCAATCAGCCCCAGCATTTT. The full variable domain, with the rest looked up from reference TRBV29-1 and TRBJ1-5, is SAVISQKPSRDICQRGTSLTIQCQVDSQVTMMFWYRQQPGQSLTLIATANQGSEATYESGFVIDKFPISRPNLTFSTLTVSNMSPEDSSIYLCSVGLTGDSNQPQHFGDGTRLSIL.

In its sample, this clone was seen a few times. The V gene is TRBV9, the J gene TRBJ2-3, with no clear D. The CDR3 covers 15 residues. The germline gives CDR1 SGDLS, CDR2 YYNGEE. V was pared by 4 bases and J by 7 bases, with 19 bases between. CDR3 loop: CASSPTTGLEYTQYF. The DNA for the CDR3 is TGTGCCAGCAGCCCAACCACGGGTCTAGAGTATACGCAGTATTTT.

This clone was observed at least ten times. V and J are TRBV6-1 and TRBJ2-3; the match to TRBD1 covers 7 bases. Germline CDR1 reads MNHNS; CDR2 reads SASEGT. This CDR3 comprises 14 residues. Trimming took 4 bases from V and 3 from J; bases not matched to a gene: 4. The DNA of the CDR3 is TGTGCCAGCAGTGTTGGGACAGAAACAGATACGCAGTATTTT. Translated, it gives CASSVGTETDTQYF.

This chain connects TRBV6-5 to TRBJ1-3; D not resolved. V lost 0 bases, J lost 4 bases, and 10 bases lay in between. Germline CDR1 reads MNHEY; CDR2 reads SVGAGI. CDR3 size: 15 residues. CDR3 sequence: CASSYSPQRGNTIYF. The CDR3 coding sequence is TGTGCCAGCAGTTACTCCCCTCAGAGGGGAAACACCATATATTTT.

The V gene is TRBV9, the J gene TRBJ2-3; D is ambiguous. The germline V and J ends were trimmed by 0 bases and 6 bases, with 11 bases remaining between them. The CDR3 spans 14 residues. Germline V gene data show CDR1 as SGDLS and CDR2 as YYNGEE. The CDR3 spells CASSVEATSDTQYF. DNA of the CDR3: TGTGCCAGCAGCGTAGAAGCCACTTCGGATACGCAGTATTTT. Drawing the rest from reference TRBV9 and TRBJ2-3, the complete variable domain is DSGVTQTPKHLITATGQRVTLRCSPRSGDLSVYWYQQSLDQGLQFLIQYYNGEERAKGNILERFSAQQFPDLHSELNLSSLELGDSALYFCASSVEATSDTQYFGPGTRLTVL.

The chain joins TRBV6-5 to TRBJ1-1, with 9 nucleotides matching TRBD1. The CDR3 runs 14 residues. V shed 11 bases and J 5 bases; nucleotides not matched to a gene: 12. Per the germline V gene, CDR1 is MNHEY and CDR2 is SVGAGI. CDR3 bases: TGTGCCGCAGGAACGACAGGGGGTTTTACTGAAGCTTTCTTT. It specifies CAAGTTGGFTEAFF.

The rearrangement uses TRBV7-9 and TRBJ1-2; 7 nucleotides align to TRBD1. In germline, CDR1 is SEHNR, CDR2 FQNEAQ (reference sequence). With 4 bases clipped from V and 13 bases from J, the junction kept 12 bases outside the gene matches. CDR3 length: 13 amino acids. CDR3 coding DNA: TGTGCCAGCAGCTCCGAATTACAGGGGTCTTGCACCTTC. As protein: CASSSELQGSCTF.

This chain links TRBV2 with TRBJ1-1, with no clear D. There are 13 residues in the CDR3. The germline gives CDR1 SNHLY, CDR2 FYNNEI. V shed 6 bases and J shed 3 bases, with 11 bases lying between them. In nucleotides, the CDR3 is TGTGCCAGCAGGATAACCGGGGACACTGAAGCTTTCTTT. Translated, it gives CASRITGDTEAFF.

Comment on this clone: One junction end does not reproduce the germline sequence, and a read error may be involved. The DNA for the CDR3 is TGTGTCAGCCGGCTAAAGGGGCACTACGAGCAGTACTTC. The encoded protein is CVSRLKGHYEQYF. The V gene is TRBV6-1, the J gene TRBJ2-7; possible D gene TRBD1, 5 bases. The CDR3 extends over 13 amino acids. Germline lookup yields CDR1 MNHNS and CDR2 SASEGT.

The chain employs TRBV9 and TRBJ2-7; D gene uncertain. The ends were cut back, 0 bases at V and 3 bases at J, with 13 bases in the middle. This CDR3 comprises 15 residues. Germline V gene data show CDR1 as SGDLS and CDR2 as YYNGEE. Here the CDR3 reads CASSVDAFRHYEQYF. CDR3 bases: TGTGCCAGCAGCGTAGACGCTTTCCGACACTACGAGCAGTACTTC.

The J gene is TRBJ1-5, the V gene TRBV7-6, with a tentative D call TRBD1 (6 bases). This CDR3 comprises 14 residues. The ends were cut back, 3 bases at V and 4 bases at J, with 10 bases in the middle. The V gene's germline CDR1 is SGHVS and CDR2 FNYEAQ. CDR3 sequence (DNA): TGTGCCAGCAGCTTGGGGGCGGCAAATCAGCCCCAGCATTTT. This gives the protein CASSLGAANQPQHF.

This rearrangement joins TRBV7-9 to TRBJ1-1; D is uncertain. This CDR3 region has 11 residues. V lost 3 bases to trimming and J lost 6 bases, with 5 bases between them. Per germline, CDR1 SEHNR and CDR2 FQNEAQ (reference sequence). CDR3 protein: CASSFRAEAFF. In DNA form, the CDR3 reads TGTGCCAGCAGCTTCCGAGCTGAAGCTTTCTTT.

This rearrangement joins TRBV19 to TRBJ1-2, with 7 nucleotides matching TRBD1. The V and J ends lost 0 bases and 4 bases, in that order; junction bases with no gene match: 5. The CDR3 has 15 residues. Germline-derived CDR1 and CDR2 are LNHDA and SQIVND (reference sequence). CDR3 DNA: TGTGCCAGTAGTATAGAGGAGGGACAGATCTATGGCTACACCTTC. Its protein is CASSIEEGQIYGYTF.

This chain joins TRBV7-3 and TRBJ2-7, with a weak D call TRBD2 (5 bases). Germline values: CDR1 SGHTA, CDR2 FQGTGA. CDR3 length: 13 residues. The ends were cut back, 3 bases at V and 3 bases at J, with 9 bases in the middle. The CDR3 DNA is TGTGCCAGCAGCTTCAGACTATACTACGAGCAGTACTTC. Translated, it gives CASSFRLYYEQYF.

The chain has TRBV5-8 and TRBJ1-4; tentative D call: TRBD1 (6 bases). This CDR3 region has 15 residues. With 2 bases removed from V and 8 bases from J, the gap between germline ends came to 16 bases. From germline, CDR1 is SGHTS and CDR2 YDEGEE. CDR3 DNA: TGTGCCAGCAGCTTACCCCAGGGCAGGGGCGAAAAACTGTTTTTT. Amino acids: CASSLPQGRGEKLFF.

The chain is built from TRBV11-2 and TRBJ1-1; 8 nucleotides agree with TRBD1. There are 15 residues in the CDR3. V lost 5 bases and J lost 11; bases outside the gene matches: 16. Germline V lookup: CDR1 SGHAT, CDR2 FQNNGV. This CDR3 reads CASSTGQGGFELAFF. The DNA for the CDR3 is TGTGCCAGCAGCACCGGACAGGGAGGTTTCGAACTGGCTTTCTTT.

V is TRBV27 and J is TRBJ2-4; TRBD2 matches 9 bases. The CDR3 extends over 15 amino acids. From germline, CDR1 is MNHEY and CDR2 SMNVEV (reference sequence). V gave up 8 bases and J gave up 11 bases; unmatched junction bases: 16. CDR3 sequence reads: CASRRAAGGPRFQYF. The CDR3 DNA sequence: TGTGCCAGCCGGAGGGCGGCGGGGGGGCCGAGGTTTCAGTACTTC.

CDR3 in amino acids: CASSLADRSTDTQYF. The CDR3 nucleotides read TGTGCCAGCAGCTTAGCGGACAGGAGCACAGATACGCAGTATTTT. The V call is TRBV7-9, the J call TRBJ2-3; 7 nucleotides agree with TRBD1. The CDR3 loop spans 15 amino acids. V trimming: 0 bases; J trimming: 0 bases; junction bases outside the gene matches: 0. Germline V gene data show CDR1 as SEHNR and CDR2 as FQNEAQ (reference sequence).

The chain couples TRBV28 to TRBJ1-2; TRBD1 matches at 8 bases. Germline trimming cut 6 bases from V and 1 base from J; bases unmatched to any gene: 4. The CDR3 is made up of 14 amino acids. CDR1 and CDR2 from the germline V gene are MDHEN and SYDVKM. The CDR3 region is CASSWTGFNYGYTF. The CDR3 DNA is TGTGCCAGCAGCTGGACAGGGTTTAACTATGGCTACACCTTC.

V usage is TRBV25-1 and J usage is TRBJ1-2; D remains ambiguous. V was pared by 0 bases and J by 1 base, with 9 bases between. Germline loops: CDR1 MGHDK, CDR2 SYGVNS. The CDR3 loop spans 15 amino acids. In DNA, the CDR3 is TGTGCCAGCAGTGAATATCCCCTTTTTAACTATGGCTACACCTTC. This gives the protein CASSEYPLFNYGYTF.

V and J are TRBV7-8 and TRBJ2-7, with D perhaps TRBD1 (6 bases). From germline, CDR1 is SGHVS and CDR2 FQNEAQ. The V end lost 5 bases, the J end lost 3 bases, and 23 bases lay between the germline ends. The CDR3 extends over 17 amino acids. CDR3 loop: CASSPGTRIRFVYEQYF. The CDR3 DNA is TGTGCCAGCAGCCCCGGGACACGGATTCGTTTTGTCTACGAGCAGTACTTC. The full variable domain, rest sourced from reference TRBV7-8 and TRBJ2-7, is GAGVSQSPRYKVAKRGQDVALRCDPISGHVSLFWYQQALGQGPEFLTYFQNEAQLDKSGLPSDRFFAERPEGSVSTLKIQRTQQEDSAVYLCASSPGTRIRFVYEQYFGPGTRLTVT.

The chain uses TRBV15 and TRBJ1-6, with 7 bases aligning to TRBD1. CDR1 and CDR2 from the germline V gene are LNHNV and YYDKDF (reference sequence). V was clipped by 0 bases and J by 0 bases; unmatched bases: 5. The CDR3 is 18 amino acids. The chain's CDR3 is CATSRDRGDSSYNSPLHF. Here the CDR3 DNA reads TGTGCCACCAGCAGAGATCGCGGGGACAGCTCCTATAATTCACCCCTCCACTTT.

The V and J genes are TRBV11-2 and TRBJ2-7, with TRBD2 identical over 9 bases. CDR1 SGHAT and CDR2 FQNNGV come from the germline V gene. V was pared by 1 base and J by 4 bases, with 5 bases of the junction left unmatched. The CDR3 extends over 15 amino acids. The CDR3 nucleotides are TGTGCCAGCAGCTTAGGGGCGGGGGGGCCATACGAGCAGTACTTC. Its protein is CASSLGAGGPYEQYF.